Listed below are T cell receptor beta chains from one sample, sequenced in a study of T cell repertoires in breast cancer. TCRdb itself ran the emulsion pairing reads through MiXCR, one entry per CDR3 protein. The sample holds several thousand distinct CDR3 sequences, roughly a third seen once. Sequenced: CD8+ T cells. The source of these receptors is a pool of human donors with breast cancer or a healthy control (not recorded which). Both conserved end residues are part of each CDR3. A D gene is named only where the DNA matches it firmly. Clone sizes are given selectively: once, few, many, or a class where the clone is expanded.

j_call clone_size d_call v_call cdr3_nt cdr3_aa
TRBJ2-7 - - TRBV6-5 TGTGCCAGCAGTTATCGGGACTTGCCGTGGAGGTCCTACGAGCAGTACTTC CASSYRDLPWRSYEQYF
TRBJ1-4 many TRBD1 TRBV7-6 TGTGCCAGCAGCAAATACAGGGGAGGGAATGAAAAACTGTTTTTT CASSKYRGGNEKLFF
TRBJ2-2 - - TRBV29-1 TGCAGCGTTAAAGCCGGAACTCTCACCGGGGAGCTGTTTTTC CSVKAGTLTGELFF
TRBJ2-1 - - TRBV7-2 TGTGCCAGCAGCTTAAAGGCTAGTCGGAATGAGCAGTTCTTC CASSLKASRNEQFF
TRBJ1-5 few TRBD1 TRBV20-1 TGCAGTGCTACGACAGGGGCGTCAAATCAGCCCCAGCATTTT CSATTGASNQPQHF
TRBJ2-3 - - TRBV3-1 TGTGCCAGCAGCCAAGTCAGTCGCCCCCGGAATTTT CASSQVSRPRNF
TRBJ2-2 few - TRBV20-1 TGCAGTGCTAGACAGGGAACCGGGGAGCTGTTTTTT CSARQGTGELFF
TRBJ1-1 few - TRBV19 TGTGCCAGTAGTATCTTAGACAGGACTGACACTGAAGCTTTCTTT CASSILDRTDTEAFF
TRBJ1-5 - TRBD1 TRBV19 TGTGCCACCCAGACAGGGTTTCGGCAGCCCCAGCATTTT CATQTGFRQPQHF
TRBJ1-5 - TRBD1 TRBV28 TGTGCCGACAGTCAGGGGGATCAGCCCCAGCACTTT CADSQGDQPQHF
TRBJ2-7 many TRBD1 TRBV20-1 TGCAGTGCTAAAATACAGGGGAGCCTCTACGAGCAGTACTTC CSAKIQGSLYEQYF
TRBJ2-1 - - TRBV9 TGTGCCAGCAGCGTAGGGTCCCAGGGCAATGAGCAGTTCTTC CASSVGSQGNEQFF
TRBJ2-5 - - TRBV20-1 TGCAGACAGCAAGAGACCCAGTACTTC CRQQETQYF
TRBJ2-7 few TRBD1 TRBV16 TGTGCCAGCAGCCAATCTAACAGGGGGTTC CASSQSNRGF
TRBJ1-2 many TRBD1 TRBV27 TGTGCCAGCAGTTTGAAGGGGGCGGGGGGCTACACCTTC CASSLKGAGGYTF
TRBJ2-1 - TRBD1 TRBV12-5 TGTGCTAGTGGTTTGGGGGGACAGGTCGACAATGAGCAGTCCTTC CASGLGGQVDNEQSF
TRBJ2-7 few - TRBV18 TGTGCCAGCTCAGGGGTCAGGGATCTCTACGAGCAGTACTTC CASSGVRDLYEQYF